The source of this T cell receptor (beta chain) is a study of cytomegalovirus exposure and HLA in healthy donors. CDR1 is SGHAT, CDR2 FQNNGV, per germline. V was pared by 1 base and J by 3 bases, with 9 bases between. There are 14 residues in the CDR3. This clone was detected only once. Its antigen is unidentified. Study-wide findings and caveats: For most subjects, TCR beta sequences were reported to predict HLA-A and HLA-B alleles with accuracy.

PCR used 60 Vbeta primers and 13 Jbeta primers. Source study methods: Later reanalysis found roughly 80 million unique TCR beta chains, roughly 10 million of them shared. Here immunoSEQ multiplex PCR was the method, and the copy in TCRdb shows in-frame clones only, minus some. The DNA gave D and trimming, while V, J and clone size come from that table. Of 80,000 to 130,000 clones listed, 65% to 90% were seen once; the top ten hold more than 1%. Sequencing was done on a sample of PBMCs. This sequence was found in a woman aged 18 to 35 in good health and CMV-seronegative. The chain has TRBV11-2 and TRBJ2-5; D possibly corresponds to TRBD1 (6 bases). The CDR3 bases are TGTGCCAGCAGCTTAGTCCCAGGGGAAGAGACCCAGTACTTC. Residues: CASSLVPGEETQYF. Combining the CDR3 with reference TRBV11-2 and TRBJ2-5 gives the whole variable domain EAGVAQSPRYKIIEKRQSVAFWCNPISGHATLYWYQQILGQGPKLLIQFQNNGVVDDSQLPKDRFSAERLKGVDSTLKIQPAKLEDSAVYLCASSLVPGEETQYFGPGTRLLVL.